This T cell receptor (beta chain) was identified during a study of T cell responses to AZD1222 COVID-19 vaccine. About the study: Some second doses came at about 4 weeks and others at about 12 weeks; these were pooled. Study observations and caveats: Most donors were white British, females outnumbered males, and clonal diversity was possibly underestimated.

Produced via immunoSEQ multiplex PCR; TCRdb's table is partial and in-frame only. In the table there are about 140,000 clones, 89% of which are singletons. J was trimmed by 0 bases and V by 2 bases; bases with no gene match: 6. This CDR3 is 17 amino acids long. CDR1 is SGHDT and CDR2 is YYEEEE in the germline V gene. With respect to this clone: The antigen is undetermined.

This sequence originates from an adult in good health. The J gene is TRBJ1-3, the V gene TRBV5-6; TRBD1 matches at 9 bases. The sequences come from peripheral blood, collected on day 0 of AZD1222 vaccination. The CDR3: CASSLAWGQGSGNTIYF. The CDR3 DNA follows: TGTGCCAGCAGCTTAGCTTGGGGACAGGGCTCTGGAAACACCATATATTTT.